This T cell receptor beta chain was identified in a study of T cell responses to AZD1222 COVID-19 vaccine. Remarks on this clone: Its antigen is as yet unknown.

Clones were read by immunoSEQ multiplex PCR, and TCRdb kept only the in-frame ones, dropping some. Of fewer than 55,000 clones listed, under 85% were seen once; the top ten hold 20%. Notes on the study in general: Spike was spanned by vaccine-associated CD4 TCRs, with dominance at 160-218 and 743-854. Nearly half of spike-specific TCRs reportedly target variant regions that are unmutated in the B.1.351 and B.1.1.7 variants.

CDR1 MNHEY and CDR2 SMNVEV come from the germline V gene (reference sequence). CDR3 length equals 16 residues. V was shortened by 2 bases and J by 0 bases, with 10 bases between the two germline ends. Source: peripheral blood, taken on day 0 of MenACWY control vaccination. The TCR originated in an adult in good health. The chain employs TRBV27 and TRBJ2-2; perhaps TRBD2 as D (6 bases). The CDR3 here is CASSLRESPNTGELFF. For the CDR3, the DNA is TGTGCCAGCAGTTTACGGGAGTCGCCGAACACCGGGGAGCTGTTTTTT.